The 18 T cell receptor beta chains given below trace back to one sample, sequenced in a study of shared clonotypes between healthy human individuals. This table comes from immunoSEQ multiplex PCR, and its TCRdb copy is limited to in-frame clones, with some not included. Of about 490,000 clones in the sample, about 72% were seen once. Sequencing input: PBMCs. The receptors were sampled from a woman in her thirties or forties in good health. Some clones in this sample may be carry-over from other donors' samples.

The J gene is TRBJ2-5, the V gene TRBV10-3; possibly TRBD1 for D (6 bases). This CDR3 is 14 amino acids long. V shed 10 bases and J shed 2 bases, with 17 bases lying between them. Germline CDR1 and CDR2: ENHRY and SYGVKD. CDR3 region: CATGVRRGQETQYF. The CDR3 region has the DNA TGTGCCACCGGGGTCCGTAGGGGGCAAGAGACCCAGTACTTC.

The chain employs TRBV30 and TRBJ2-7; D is undetermined. CDR3 length: 12 residues. Trimming stripped 2 bases from V and 6 bases from J, with 11 bases between. Germline CDR1 is GTSNPN and CDR2 is SVGIG (reference sequence). The CDR3 nucleotides are TGTGCCTGGAGTTCGGCAGGCATCGAGCAGTACTTC. Protein product: CAWSSAGIEQYF.

The chain joins TRBV29-1 to TRBJ2-2; no firm D call. The CDR3 is 12 residues long. The germline CDR1 and CDR2 sequences are SQVTM and ANQGSEA. Trimming stripped 5 bases from V and 1 base from J, with 5 bases between. The CDR3 spells CSVLVNTGELFF. The CDR3 region has the DNA TGCAGCGTTCTTGTGAACACCGGGGAGCTGTTTTTT.

In regard to this clone: At one of its ends the junction is not consistent with the germline gene, which may arise from a read error. The rearrangement links TRBV7-7 to TRBJ1-3; D is perhaps TRBD1 (5 bases). CDR3 length: 15 amino acids. In germline, CDR1 is SSHAT, CDR2 FNYEAQ (reference sequence). Here the CDR3 DNA reads TGTGCTAGCAGCTTAGAGGCAGGGCTTGGAAACACCATATATTTT. It is translated as CASSLEAGLGNTIYF.

The rearrangement links TRBV11-3 to TRBJ2-1; 7 bases match TRBD2. The CDR3 is 13 residues long. V lost 3 bases to trimming and J lost 5 bases; unmatched junction nucleotides: 1. Germline assignment: CDR1 SGHNT and CDR2 YENEEA. The CDR3 sequence: CASSLSGNNEQFF. CDR3 in DNA: TGTGCCAGCAGCTTGAGCGGGAACAATGAGCAGTTCTTC.

V is TRBV5-4 and J is TRBJ2-3; D is uncertain. Germline CDR1 reads SGHNT; CDR2 reads YYREEE (reference sequence). This CDR3 is 15 amino acids long. The V end was cut by 4 bases, the J end by 0 bases, with 12 bases between. CDR3 in DNA: TGTGCCAGCAGCCAACCCACATCCAGCACAGATACGCAGTATTTT. It codes for CASSQPTSSTDTQYF.

This clone was seen once. The chain employs TRBV19 and TRBJ1-1, with D possibly being TRBD1 (5 bases). V was shortened by 5 bases and J by 2 bases, with 21 bases between the two germline ends. This CDR3 region has 17 residues. Germline-derived CDR1 and CDR2 are LNHDA and SQIVND (reference sequence). This CDR3 is CASSPLGQGLINTEAFF. The CDR3 DNA reads as TGTGCCAGTAGTCCCCTCGGGCAGGGTCTAATTAACACTGAAGCTTTCTTT.

The chain uses TRBV6-1 and TRBJ1-5; TRBD1 aligns across 7 bases. CDR1 and CDR2 from the germline V gene are MNHNS and SASEGT. The CDR3 spans 15 residues. The V gene end was trimmed by 7 bases and the J gene end by 1 base; junction bases not matched to a gene: 7. CDR3 nucleotide sequence: TGTGCCAGCATGAGGGGGCAGTGGAGCAATCAGCCCCAGCATTTT. Amino acids: CASMRGQWSNQPQHF.

This chain joins TRBV19 and TRBJ2-2; D could derive from TRBD1 or TRBD2 (5 bases each). The CDR3 totals 14 residues. Germline loops: CDR1 LNHDA, CDR2 SQIVND (reference sequence). Trimming took 4 bases from V and 5 from J, leaving 11 bases between them. The CDR3 nucleotides are TGTGCCAGTAGTAGGGGGAGTCGAACCGGGGAGCTGTTTTTT. Translating gives CASSRGSRTGELFF.

With respect to this clone: This CDR3 is also generated by other DNA sequences in the sample. J is TRBJ1-2 and V is TRBV6-1; D not certain. The length of the CDR3 is 15 residues. The V and J ends lost 0 bases and 3 bases respectively, with 11 bases between them. CDR1 MNHNS and CDR2 SASEGT come from the germline V gene. The CDR3 nucleotides are TGTGCCAGCAGTGAAGCGGGCGGATTGGACTATGGCTACACCTTC. Protein: CASSEAGGLDYGYTF.

As regards this clone: A single base is all that separates this from a far larger clone, so a read error is likely. The chain joins TRBV5-6 to TRBJ2-1; tentatively, D is TRBD1 or TRBD2 (7 bases each). Germline lookup yields CDR1 SGHDT and CDR2 YYEEEE. V dropped 4 bases and J dropped 9 bases, with 20 bases sitting between them. The CDR3 is made up of 15 amino acids. In nucleotides, the CDR3 is TGTGCCAGCAGCCGTCCGGGGCAGGGGGGGGGTGAGCAGTTCTTC. It specifies CASSRPGQGGGEQFF.

The sample holds one count of this clone. Germline and junction disagree at one end, which may indicate a read error. The chain couples TRBV29-1 to TRBJ2-7, with D possibly TRBD1 on 6 matching bases. The germline gives CDR1 SQVTM, CDR2 ANQGSEA. CDR3 length: 14 amino acids. The CDR3 loop is CSSEGETDPYKQYF. In DNA form, the CDR3 reads TGCAGCTCAGAGGGGGAGACAGATCCCTACAAGCAGTACTTC.

The chain joins TRBV5-1 to TRBJ1-3; 7 bases line up with TRBD1. The CDR3 is 16 residues long. Germline CDR1 is SGHRS and CDR2 is YFSETQ. Losses at the gene ends were 4 bases for V and 4 bases for J; bases not matched to a gene: 11. CDR3 DNA: TGCGCCAGCAGCGGGCGACAGGGAAGTTCCGGAAACACCATATATTTT. It specifies CASSGRQGSSGNTIYF. The variable domain in full, with the rest retrieved from reference TRBV5-1 and TRBJ1-3, is KAGVTQTPRYLIKTRGQQVTLSCSPISGHRSVSWYQQTPGQGLQFLFEYFSETQRNKGNFPGRFSGRQFSNSRSEMNVSTLELGDSALYLCASSGRQGSSGNTIYFGEGSWLTVV.

This chain uses TRBV7-9 with TRBJ2-7, with TRBD2 matching over 7 bases. V shed 0 bases and J 4 bases; nucleotides not matched to a gene: 9. The germline CDR1 and CDR2 sequences are SEHNR and FQNEAQ (reference sequence). The CDR3 loop spans 16 amino acids. CDR3 in DNA: TGTGCCAGCAGCTTAGCGGGGGTAGCGGGCGAATACGAGCAGTACTTC. Translating it yields CASSLAGVAGEYEQYF.

V is TRBV5-4 and J is TRBJ2-1; 14 bases line up with TRBD2. V lost 0 bases to trimming and J lost 10 bases; unmatched junction nucleotides: 3. The CDR3 contains 15 residues. Per the germline V gene, CDR1 is SGHNT and CDR2 is YYREEE (reference sequence). The CDR3 DNA reads TGTGCCAGCAGCTTGGCGGGACTAGCGGGAGTAGAGCAGTTCTTC. Amino acid sequence: CASSLAGLAGVEQFF.

The CDR3 spells CASSAFRSRAQFF. CDR3 coding DNA: TGTGCCAGCAGTGCCTTTAGGTCTAGGGCTCAGTTCTTC. The chain is built from TRBV6-1 and TRBJ2-1; no clear D. Germline V lookup: CDR1 MNHNS, CDR2 SASEGT. The V gene lost 4 bases and the J gene lost 13 bases, with 17 bases spanning the gap. The CDR3 is 13 amino acids.

The chain carries TRBV5-1 and TRBJ2-7, with 11 bases fitting TRBD2. CDR3 length: 15 residues. Germline V CDR1 and CDR2: SGHRS, YFSETQ. Trimming took 0 bases from V and 4 from J; bases not matched to a gene: 3. The CDR3 loop is CASSLAASGGYEQYF. The CDR3 DNA sequence: TGCGCCAGCAGCTTGGCGGCTAGCGGGGGGTACGAGCAGTACTTC.

In the case of this clone: Within the sample, other DNA sequences also encode this same CDR3. This chain connects TRBV11-3 to TRBJ2-2; D is unresolved. V dropped 0 bases and J dropped 4 bases, with 3 bases sitting between them. Per the germline V gene, CDR1 is SGHNT and CDR2 is YENEEA. The CDR3 sequence is 13 residues long. CDR3 loop: CASSLEGTGELFF. CDR3 in DNA: TGTGCCAGCAGCTTAGAAGGCACCGGGGAGCTGTTTTTT.